This T cell receptor (beta chain) was identified in a study of OX40 agonist ivuxolimab in advanced cancers. The CDR3 is 14 amino acids. V lost 2 bases and J lost 8, with 12 bases in between. The germline V gene encodes CDR1 MNHEY and CDR2 SMNVEV (reference sequence). There are a few counts of this clone. This table comes from immunoSEQ multiplex PCR, and its TCRdb copy is limited to in-frame clones, with some not included. The repertoire consists of more than 15,000 clones, with 70% to 90% occurring once and the leading ten covering roughly 14%. The receptor comes from an adult with an advanced solid tumor such as melanoma, head and neck, liver or kidney cancer. Sequencing was performed on CD4+ or CD8+ T cells sorted from blood, taken in a trial of the OX40 agonist ivuxolimab. The chain recombines TRBV27 with TRBJ1-4; a weak D match, TRBD1 (6 bases). Here the CDR3 reads CASSLNRRGEKLFF. The CDR3 nucleotides are TGTGCCAGCAGTTTAAACAGGAGGGGGGAAAAACTGTTTTTT.